Sequencing of this T cell receptor beta chain was carried out in a study of T cell responses to AZD1222 COVID-19 vaccine (TCRdb year 2021). Study-level background: AZD1222 recipients with second doses at about 4 weeks or about 12 weeks were pooled, because spike-specific TCR depth and breadth did not differ between schedules. TCR sequencing was performed for about 250 trial participants, of whom roughly 200 were given two doses of AZD1222 and 26 were given two doses of MenACWY control vaccine. Trial participants were enrolled by age into 18-55, 56-69 and 70-plus year subgroups, with 148, 28 and 57 TCR-sequenced participants respectively.

The sample's time point, from its label and the paper: baseline before first vaccination. Samples from vaccinated people were obtained from the UK trials COV001 and COV002, which included a single-blind randomized controlled phase 2/3 trial of AZD1222 (ChAdOx1 nCoV-19) in healthy adults. Trial participant PBMC samples were collected at day 0 and day 28 after the second dose for TCRbeta chain sequencing. The CDR3 regions of human TCRbeta chains were analyzed by immunosequencing. As for how the authors treated the data: Repertoire TCRs were checked for matches against a reference library of SARS-CoV-2-specific TCRs that had been generated using the MIRA antigen-specificity platform. Breadth was defined as the fraction of unique TCRs that were SARS-CoV-2-associated, and depth was defined as the fraction of total T cells that were SARS-CoV-2-associated. Each spike-specific TCR was assigned to its reactive spike region and to a CD4 or CD8 class using the MIRA data. Log10-transformed breadth and depth values were compared by one-way ANOVA with Sidak's multiple comparisons tests. This is the immuneACCESS table as TCRdb keeps it, with only in-frame sequences that have V and J called. A part of the clones is gone; compared with another copy, unresolved V genes explain less than half, and the rest is unexplained. D and trimming come from the DNA, and the V and J calls and clone size come from that table. The sample contains 100,000 to 150,000 clones, more than 70% of them found a single time. 8% to 13% of the sample is taken by the ten largest.

Worth noting for this clone: Its antigen remains unidentified. No clone much larger than this one lies a single base away; base qualities are absent.

Broad study findings and their caveats: Epitopes outside the regions mutated in the B.1.351 and B.1.1.7 variants were reportedly recognized by nearly half of the unique spike-specific TCRs. Because no day 14 peak-response samples were available, repertoires were characterized only after the peak T cell response. The whole spike protein was spanned by vaccine-associated CD4 TCRs, and dominant responses were seen in regions 160-218 and 743-854. In the small 56-69-year group, the increase in depth fell short of significance, most likely because of low power. After two AZD1222 doses, spike-specific TCR breadth and depth were significantly higher than at day 0 and than in MenACWY recipients. Conclusions about previously exposed vaccinees are limited because only six or seven AZD1222 recipients were SARS-CoV-2 seropositive at baseline. Participants were mostly white British, with more females than males. The authors suggested clonal diversity may have been underestimated.

V is reduced by 0 bases and J by 9 bases, leaving a spacing of 9 bases between them. As encoded in the germline V gene, CDR1 is LGHNA while CDR2 is YNFKEQ. From cysteine to phenylalanine, the CDR3 is 13 amino acids long. Of the read, only the CDR3 DNA is kept; its 39 bases are in frame from base 1. The receptor was isolated from an adult in good health. Here the sequenced sample was peripheral blood, taken on day 0 of AZD1222 vaccination. The receptor chain draws on TRBV4-2 and TRBJ1-5, with the D segment identity uncertain. The CDR3 protein: CASSQDYEGPQHF. At the DNA level, the sequence is TGTGCCAGCAGCCAAGACTATGAGGGGCCCCAGCATTTT.